Below are 24 T cell receptor beta chains sequenced from a single sample in a study of post-analysis software for immune sequencing data. The antigens these receptors bind are not known. Notes on the study in general: Controls had lower frequencies than patients of 4 or 5 TRBV segments, which included TRBV5-6, TRBV5-1 and TRBV20-1.

Unique molecular identifiers featured in each of the TCR beta cDNA libraries. TCRdb re-analysed the PCR reads in MiXCR, keeping a single row per CDR3 protein. The sample consists of a few hundred thousand distinct CDR3 sequences, 30% to 40% of them appearing once. The sample consisted of blood. These receptors came from a girl aged 2 to 10 with multiple sclerosis.

Regarding this clonotype: No conserved phenylalanine or tryptophan is present at the end of the CDR3, so a read error is the likely explanation. The V gene is TRBV29-1, the J gene TRBJ2-4, with 11 bases identical to TRBD1. The length of the CDR3 is 14 residues. Germline V CDR1 and CDR2: SQVTM, ANQGSEA. J lost 7 bases, V lost 0 bases, and 2 bases had no gene match. In DNA form, the CDR3 reads TGCAGCGTTGAAGACTGGGACAGGGGGAACATTCAGTACGTC. This gives the protein CSVEDWDRGNIQYV.

This clonotype has a handful of counts. V is TRBV10-3 and J is TRBJ1-1; D call uncertain. The V end lost 3 bases, the J end lost 0 bases, and 17 bases lay between the germline ends. The CDR3 sequence is 17 residues long. CDR1 and CDR2 (germline): ENHRY, SYGVKD. The CDR3 nucleotides read TGTGCCATCAGTGAACCCACGTTTCCCAACCTGAACACTGAAGCTTTCTTT. Protein product: CAISEPTFPNLNTEAFF.

This clonotype appeared once. A read error is possible here, since a much larger clone lies one base away. The chain links TRBV5-1 to TRBJ1-4; D is ambiguous. The CDR3 is 15 amino acids. V lost 0 bases, J lost 7 bases, and 13 bases lay in between. Germline V CDR1 and CDR2: SGHRS, YFSETQ. The CDR3 sequence is CASSLASPGGEKLFF. The CDR3 coding sequence is TGCGCCAGCAGCTTGGCAAGCCCCGGAGGTGAAAAACTGTTTTTT.

This clonotype was found a few times. The V gene is TRBV27, the J gene TRBJ2-1; 8 positions agree with TRBD1. This CDR3 is 15 amino acids long. J gave up 5 bases and V 5 bases, and 8 bases lay outside the gene matches. The germline V gene has CDR1 MNHEY and CDR2 SMNVEV (reference sequence). The CDR3 sequence is CASSRDRGVNNEQFF. DNA for the CDR3: TGTGCCAGCAGTCGTGACAGGGGAGTAAACAATGAGCAGTTCTTC.

The V call is TRBV7-2, the J call TRBJ2-1; TRBD2 agrees at 10 bases. Looked up from germline, CDR1 is SGHTA and CDR2 is FQGNSA. The CDR3 runs to 17 residues. Trimming at V came to 4 bases and at J to 6 bases, leaving 12 bases not matched to a gene. The CDR3, as DNA: TGTGCCAGCAGCTCCGACAAAGCGGGAGGGAGCCCCAATGAGCAGTTCTTC. Translated: CASSSDKAGGSPNEQFF. The complete variable domain, with remaining parts taken from reference TRBV7-2 and TRBJ2-1, reads GAGVSQSPSNKVTEKGKDVELRCDPISGHTALYWYRQSLGQGLEFLIYFQGNSAPDKSGLPSDRFSAERTGGSVSTLTIQRTQQEDSAVYLCASSSDKAGGSPNEQFFGPGTRLTVL.

In this sample, this clonotype turned up a few times. The V and J genes are TRBV12-3 or TRBV12-4 and TRBJ2-7; 10 bases agree with TRBD1. This CDR3 spans 14 amino acids. The junction had 4 bases not matched to a gene; V was cut back by 5 bases and J by 3 bases. The CDR3 sequence is CASSRRDRGYEQYF. CDR3 DNA: TGTGCCAGCAGTCGCCGGGACAGGGGCTACGAGCAGTACTTC.

This clonotype was observed a few times. The J gene is TRBJ2-5, the V gene TRBV4-1; 11 bases match TRBD1. CDR1 and CDR2 (germline): MGHRA, YSYEKL. This CDR3 has 15 residues. The trim removed 1 base at V and 5 bases at J, leaving 3 bases unmatched. This CDR3 is CASSQGTGGSETQYF. The CDR3 coding sequence is TGCGCCAGCAGCCAAGGGACAGGGGGCTCGGAGACCCAGTACTTC.

Remarks on this clonotype: A much larger clone lies one base from this, so it may be a read error. The genes are TRBV7-8 and TRBJ2-5, with TRBD2 matching 12 bases. The better agreement between TRBJ2-4 and the DNA end casts doubt on the J call. Germline lookup yields CDR1 SGHVS and CDR2 FQNEAQ. The CDR3 is made up of 18 amino acids. The CDR3 bases are TGTGCCAGCAGCATGAGACTAGCGGGAGCGGCTGTACGGAACATTCAGTACTTC. Translated: CASSMRLAGAAVRNIQYF.

The CDR3 region is CASSSGHIETQYF. In DNA, the CDR3 is TGTGCCAGCAGCTCAGGACACATAGAGACCCAGTACTTC. The chain carries TRBV7-3 and TRBJ2-5; TRBD1 is a possible D gene (5 bases). This CDR3 is built from 13 residues. Germline CDR1 is SGHTA and CDR2 is FQGTGA. V lost 4 bases and J lost 4, with 10 bases in between.

This rearrangement joins TRBV13 to TRBJ2-1; possibly TRBD1 or TRBD2 for D (5 bases each). With 5 bases removed from V and 5 bases from J, the gap between germline ends came to 19 bases. CDR1 PRHDT and CDR2 FYEKMQ come from the germline V gene (reference sequence). The CDR3 length is 16 residues. CDR3 sequence: CASSPTPGPENNEQFF. As DNA, the CDR3 is TGTGCCAGCAGCCCAACACCGGGACCCGAAAACAATGAGCAGTTCTTC.

V and J are TRBV6-2 or TRBV6-3 and TRBJ2-6; D gene uncertain. The germline gives CDR1 MNHEY, CDR2 SVGEGT. The CDR3 covers 14 residues. Trimming shortened V by 6 bases and J by 0 bases, and 6 bases separated the two germline ends. The DNA for the CDR3 is TGTGCCAGCAGAAAAATCTCTGGGGCCAACGTCCTGACTTTC. Encoded protein: CASRKISGANVLTF.

In its sample, this clonotype was seen a few times. The rearrangement uses TRBV28 and TRBJ2-7; 9 bases align to TRBD1. The V segment lost 2 bases and the J segment 6 bases; nucleotides outside the gene matches: 8. Germline-derived CDR1 and CDR2 are MDHEN and SYDVKM. The CDR3 has 15 amino acids. The CDR3 DNA reads as TGTGCCAGCAGTTTAAGGGACAGGGTCATCTCCGAGCAGTACTTC. This gives the protein CASSLRDRVISEQYF.

The CDR3 spells CASSPPQAGQRYNEQFF. The DNA of the CDR3 is TGTGCCAGCAGTCCCCCTCAGGCGGGGCAGAGGTACAATGAGCAGTTCTTC. The chain recombines TRBV28 with TRBJ2-1; tentatively, D is TRBD2 (6 bases). CDR1 MDHEN and CDR2 SYDVKM come from the germline V gene. Trimming took off 5 bases at V and 4 bases at J, with 21 bases between the two ends. This CDR3 comprises 17 residues.

This clonotype was seen more than once but under ten times. The chain employs TRBV7-2 and TRBJ2-7, with D possibly TRBD2 on 5 matching bases. V lost 1 base and J lost 0, with 10 bases in between. The CDR3 totals 15 residues. CDR1 is SGHTA, CDR2 FQGNSA, per germline. CDR3 amino acids: CASSLEGGPSYEQYF. DNA of the CDR3: TGTGCCAGCAGCTTAGAAGGCGGGCCCTCCTACGAGCAGTACTTC.

A few counts support this clonotype. The chain has TRBV6-2 or TRBV6-3 and TRBJ2-7, with 7 bases aligning to TRBD2. The CDR3 covers 15 residues. Germline CDR1 and CDR2: MNHEY and SVGEGT. J was trimmed by 1 base and V by 2 bases; bases with no gene match: 5. The CDR3 loop reads CASSYQAGISYEQYF. In DNA form, the CDR3 reads TGTGCCAGCAGTTACCAAGCGGGAATATCCTACGAGCAGTACTTC.

The chain couples TRBV28 to TRBJ1-4, with 7 bases aligning to TRBD1. After removal of 6 bases from V and 8 bases from J, the junction contained 9 bases not matched to a gene. This CDR3 contains 14 residues. In germline, CDR1 is MDHEN, CDR2 SYDVKM. CDR3 in amino acids: CASSQGGGWEKLFF. The CDR3 DNA reads as TGTGCCAGCAGCCAGGGGGGGGGCTGGGAAAAACTGTTTTTT. The whole variable domain, filled in from reference TRBV28 and TRBJ1-4, reads DVKVTQSSRYLVKRTGEKVFLECVQDMDHENMFWYRQDPGLGLRLIYFSYDVKMKEKGDIPEGYSVSREKKERFSLILESASTNQTSMYLCASSQGGGWEKLFFGSGTQLSVL.

This rearrangement joins TRBV7-2 to TRBJ1-5; possibly TRBD1 for D (6 bases). Trimming cost V 4 bases and J 2 bases, with 15 bases left between them. Germline V gene lookup returns CDR1 SGHTA and CDR2 FQGNSA. CDR3 size: 16 residues. CDR3 protein: CASSSLQGIGNQPQHF. The CDR3 DNA sequence: TGTGCCAGCAGCTCCCTACAGGGAATAGGCAATCAGCCCCAGCATTTT.

This chain links TRBV7-8 with TRBJ1-3, with 8 bases fitting TRBD1. Germline V lookup: CDR1 SGHVS, CDR2 FQNEAQ. The CDR3 has 19 amino acids. With 4 bases clipped from V and 1 base from J, the junction kept 15 bases outside the gene matches. The CDR3 nucleotides read TGTGCCAGCAGCTCCCGACAGGGGACGCTTCCTTTGTCTGGAAACACCATATATTTT. Translated: CASSSRQGTLPLSGNTIYF.

The V call is TRBV5-1, the J call TRBJ1-2, with D maybe TRBD1 (5 bases). The CDR3 is 14 residues long. CDR1 and CDR2 (germline): SGHRS, YFSETQ. Trimming pared 0 bases from V and 4 bases from J, leaving 10 bases between. CDR3 residues: CASSLEDTTYGYTF. CDR3 in DNA: TGCGCCAGCAGCTTGGAGGACACCACCTATGGCTACACCTTC.

The chain recombines TRBV5-1 with TRBJ2-5, with D maybe TRBD2 (6 bases). With 2 bases removed from V and 1 base from J, the gap between germline ends came to 12 bases. The germline gives CDR1 SGHRS, CDR2 YFSETQ. The CDR3 has 15 residues. CDR3 loop: CASSLRLGSQETQYF. The DNA for the CDR3 is TGCGCCAGCAGCTTACGACTAGGCAGCCAAGAGACCCAGTACTTC.

This clonotype showed up just a few times. The chain is built from TRBV5-4 and TRBJ1-4; 9 bases are a match to TRBD1. V lost 4 bases and J lost 7; bases outside the gene matches: 8. This CDR3 region has 15 residues. The germline CDR1 and CDR2 sequences are SGHNT and YYREEE (reference sequence). The CDR3 loop reads CASSLPDRGSEKLFF. The CDR3 bases are TGTGCCAGCAGCCTGCCGGACAGGGGAAGTGAAAAACTGTTTTTT. Filled out from reference TRBV5-4 and TRBJ1-4, the complete variable domain reads ETGVTQSPTHLIKTRGQQVTLRCSSQSGHNTVSWYQQALGQGPQFIFQYYREEENGRGNFPPRFSGLQFPNYSSELNVNALELDDSALYLCASSLPDRGSEKLFFGSGTQLSVL.

The V call is TRBV11-2, the J call TRBJ2-7; D is unclear. The CDR3 has 13 residues. Trimming removed 5 bases from V and 0 bases from J, with 8 bases in between. CDR1 is SGHAT and CDR2 is FQNNGV in the germline V gene. The CDR3 is CASSTQPSYEQYF. CDR3 sequence (DNA): TGTGCCAGCAGCACCCAACCCTCCTACGAGCAGTACTTC.

This clonotype was counted a few times. The chain employs TRBV5-1 and TRBJ2-5; D possibly uses TRBD1 or TRBD2 (6 bases each). This CDR3 is built from 17 residues. Looked up from germline, CDR1 is SGHRS and CDR2 is YFSETQ. V lost 0 bases and J 2 bases, leaving 17 bases between the germline ends. The CDR3 is CASSLVSSGAAQETQYF. The CDR3 DNA sequence: TGCGCCAGCAGCTTGGTATCCTCGGGGGCAGCTCAAGAGACCCAGTACTTC.

This chain joins TRBV20-1 and TRBJ2-4; D not resolved. The closer fit of TRBJ2-7 to the DNA end suggests the J call may be wrong. The CDR3 loop spans 12 amino acids. CDR1 is DFQATT, CDR2 SNEGSKA, per germline (reference sequence). The DNA for the CDR3 is TGCAGTGCTAGAGATCCCCTTCGCGAGCAGTACTTC. Translation: CSARDPLREQYF.